This T cell receptor (beta chain) was sequenced for a study of long-term antiretroviral therapy in people with HIV. The study, taken as a whole, reports: Subsequent to ART, diversity was augmented yet persisted below that of transplant donor controls. HIV repertoires covered narrower CDR3 length ranges than controls did.

Sequencing used immunoSEQ v3.0 at survey level. Using immunoSEQ multiplex PCR, the repertoire was profiled, and TCRdb retains in-frame clones only, with some absent. The table has about 15,000 clones, roughly four fifths seen once; the top ten hold about 9%. As concerns this clone: The antigen is unknown.

Per the germline V gene, CDR1 is MGHRA and CDR2 is YSYEKL. With 1 base clipped from V and 8 bases from J, the junction kept 7 bases outside the gene matches. The CDR3 extends over 16 amino acids. The specimen was unsorted PBMCs, collected 0.3 years after starting antiretroviral therapy. This sequence joins TRBV4-1 and TRBJ1-4, with 10 nucleotides matching TRBD1. The clonotype was recovered from a man between 18 and 35 years old with HIV. CDR3 sequence reads: CASSQVGSGQGEKLFF. The CDR3 DNA is TGCGCCAGCAGCCAAGTGGGCTCGGGACAGGGGGAAAAACTGTTTTTT.